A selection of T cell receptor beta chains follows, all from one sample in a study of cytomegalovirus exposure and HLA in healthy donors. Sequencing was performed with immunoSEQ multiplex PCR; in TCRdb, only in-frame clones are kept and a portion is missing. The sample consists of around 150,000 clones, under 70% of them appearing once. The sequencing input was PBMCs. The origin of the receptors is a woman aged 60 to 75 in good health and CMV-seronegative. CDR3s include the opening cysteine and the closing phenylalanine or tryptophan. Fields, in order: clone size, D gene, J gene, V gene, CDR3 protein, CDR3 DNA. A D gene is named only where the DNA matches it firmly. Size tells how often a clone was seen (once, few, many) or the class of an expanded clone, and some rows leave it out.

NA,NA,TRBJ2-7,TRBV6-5,CASSYRRPPYEQYF,TGTGCCAGCAGTTACCGGAGGCCTCCCTACGAGCAGTACTTC
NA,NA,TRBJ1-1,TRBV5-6,CASSPNKGNTGAAFF,TGTGCCAGCAGCCCCAACAAGGGAAATACAGGAGCGGCTTTCTTT
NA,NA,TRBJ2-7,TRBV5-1,CASSLVGGYEQYF,TGCGCCAGCAGCTTGGTGGGGGGCTACGAGCAGTACTTC
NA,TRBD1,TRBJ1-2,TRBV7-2,CASSLGQGGLYRYTF,TGTGCCAGCAGCTTAGGACAGGGAGGACTATATCGCTACACCTTC
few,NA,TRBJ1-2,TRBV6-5,CASSYFGEYGYTF,TGTGCCAGCAGTTACTTCGGGGAGTATGGCTACACCTTC
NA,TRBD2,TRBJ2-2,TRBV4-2,CASSQTSGRGAGELFF,TGTGCCAGCAGCCAGACTAGCGGGAGAGGAGCCGGGGAGCTGTTTTTT
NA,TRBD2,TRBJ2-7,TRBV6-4,CASSSTSGSDEQYF,TGTGCCAGCAGCTCGACTAGCGGGAGTGACGAGCAGTACTTC
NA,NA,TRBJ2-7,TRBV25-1,CASSVGSSYEQYF,TGTGCCAGCAGTGTTGGCAGCTCCTACGAGCAGTACTTC
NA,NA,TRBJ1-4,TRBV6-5,CASSYGPGGVEKLFF,TGTGCCAGCAGTTACGGGCCGGGAGGGGTGGAAAAACTGTTTTTT
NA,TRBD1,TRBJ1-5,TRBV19,CASRDRVHRSNQPQHF,TGTGCCAGCCGGGACAGGGTCCACCGAAGCAATCAGCCCCAGCATTTT
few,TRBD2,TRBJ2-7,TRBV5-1,CASSAGLAGSYEQYF,TGCGCCAGCAGCGCCGGACTAGCGGGGTCCTACGAGCAGTACTTC
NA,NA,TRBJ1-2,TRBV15,CATSREGGGYTF,TGTGCCACCAGCAGAGAAGGGGGTGGCTACACCTTC
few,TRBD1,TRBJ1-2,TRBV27,CASSSGQARGYGYTF,TGTGCCAGCAGTTCCGGACAGGCCAGGGGCTATGGCTACACCTTC
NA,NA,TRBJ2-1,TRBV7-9,CASSLASGSSYNEQFF,TGTGCCAGCAGCTTAGCATCGGGGAGCTCCTACAATGAGCAGTTCTTC
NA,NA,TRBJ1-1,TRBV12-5,CASGLVGRGTEAFF,TGTGCTAGTGGTTTGGTAGGTAGAGGGACTGAAGCTTTCTTT
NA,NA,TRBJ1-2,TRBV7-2,CASTQGSEREGYTF,TGTGCCAGCACCCAAGGCTCGGAACGGGAGGGCTACACCTTC
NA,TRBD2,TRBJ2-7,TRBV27,CASSLILPSGILEQYF,TGTGCCAGCAGTTTAATTCTGCCTAGCGGGATCCTCGAGCAGTACTTC
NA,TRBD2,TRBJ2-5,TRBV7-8,CASSRRSGTSRETQYF,TGTGCCAGCAGCCGCCGATCCGGGACTAGTAGGGAGACCCAGTACTTC
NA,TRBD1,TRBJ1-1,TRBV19,CASRDPGGTAEAFF,TGTGCCAGCAGAGACCCAGGGGGAACGGCTGAAGCTTTCTTT
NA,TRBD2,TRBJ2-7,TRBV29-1,CSATYGLAGGRGYEQYF,TGCAGCGCCACATATGGACTAGCGGGAGGGCGAGGGTACGAGCAGTACTTC
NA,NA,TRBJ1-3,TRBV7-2,CASSLARGAKGNTIYF,TGTGCCAGCAGCTTAGCTCGGGGGGCCAAGGGAAACACCATATATTTT
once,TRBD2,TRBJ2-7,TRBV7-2,CASSLGGRAKFHEQYF,TGTGCTAGCAGCTTGGGCGGGAGGGCCAAATTCCATGAGCAGTACTTC
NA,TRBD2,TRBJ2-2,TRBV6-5,CASSLGGAGELFF,TGTGCCAGCAGCTTGGGGGGGGCCGGGGAGCTGTTTTTT
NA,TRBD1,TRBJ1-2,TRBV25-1,CASSDPGQGRMGYTF,TGTGCCAGCAGTGACCCCGGACAGGGGAGGATGGGCTACACCTTC
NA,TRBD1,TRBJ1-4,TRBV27,CASSLARTGGNEKLFF,TGTGCCAGCAGTTTAGCTAGGACAGGGGGAAATGAAAAACTGTTTTTT
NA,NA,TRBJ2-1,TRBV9,CASSVGGGGGSYNEQFF,TGTGCCAGCAGCGTAGGTGGGGGAGGGGGCTCCTACAATGAGCAGTTCTTC
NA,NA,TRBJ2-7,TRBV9,CASSPLGGSVQYF,TGTGCCAGCAGCCCCCTAGGGGGTTCGGTGCAGTACTTC
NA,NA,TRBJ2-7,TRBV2,CASTMRHEQYF,TGTGCCAGCACTATGAGGCACGAGCAGTACTTC
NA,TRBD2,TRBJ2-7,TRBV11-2,CASRNLRAGVAREQYF,TGTGCCAGCAGAAATCTAAGGGCGGGAGTAGCCCGCGAGCAGTACTTC